Listed below are T cell receptor beta chains from one sample, sequenced in a study of shared clonotypes between healthy human individuals. The assay was immunoSEQ multiplex PCR, and TCRdb's table has in-frame clones only and misses some. The profile shows 650,000 to 750,000 clones, approximately 79% of them singletons. Specimen: memory CD4+ T cells sorted from blood. Receptors originate from a woman under 40 in good health. Each CDR3 is given with its conserved first and last residue. A D gene is named only where the DNA matches it firmly. Only part of the rows carry a size: once, few, many, or a class if the clone is expanded.

j_call: TRBJ2-3; clone_size: .; d_call: .; v_call: TRBV10-1; cdr3_nt: TGCGCCAGCAGTGGCGGAGGGGGTGGCACAGATACGCAGTATTTT; cdr3_aa: CASSGGGGGTDTQYF
j_call: TRBJ2-7; clone_size: .; d_call: TRBD2; v_call: TRBV4-1; cdr3_nt: TGCGCCAGCAGCCAAGAAAGAGCGGGAGCGCGGTACGAGCAGTACTTC; cdr3_aa: CASSQERAGARYEQYF
j_call: TRBJ2-7; clone_size: .; d_call: TRBD1; v_call: TRBV28; cdr3_nt: TGTGCCAGCACTCTTCCAGGGGGAGCCTACGAGCAGTACTTC; cdr3_aa: CASTLPGGAYEQYF
j_call: TRBJ2-3; clone_size: .; d_call: TRBD2; v_call: TRBV4-2; cdr3_nt: TGTGCCAGCAGCCCGGGACTAGCGGGAGGGCCCGGCACAGATACGCAGTATTTT; cdr3_aa: CASSPGLAGGPGTDTQYF
j_call: TRBJ2-1; clone_size: .; d_call: .; v_call: TRBV5-1; cdr3_nt: TGCGCCAGCAGCGGGGGGCGACCCTACAATGAGCAGTTCTTC; cdr3_aa: CASSGGRPYNEQFF
j_call: TRBJ2-1; clone_size: .; d_call: TRBD1; v_call: TRBV11-2; cdr3_nt: TGTGCCAGCAGCTTCTCAGGGGGAAGCTCCTACAATGAGCAGTTCTTC; cdr3_aa: CASSFSGGSSYNEQFF
j_call: TRBJ1-4; clone_size: .; d_call: .; v_call: TRBV5-1; cdr3_nt: TGCGCCAGCGGAACCACAGGGTCTGCAACTAATGAAAAACTGTTTTTT; cdr3_aa: CASGTTGSATNEKLFF
j_call: TRBJ2-3; clone_size: .; d_call: .; v_call: TRBV15; cdr3_nt: TGTGCCACCAGCAGAGAGGGATCGCCCACAGATACGCAGTATTTT; cdr3_aa: CATSREGSPTDTQYF
j_call: TRBJ2-5; clone_size: .; d_call: TRBD2; v_call: TRBV2; cdr3_nt: TGTGCCAGCAGTCGACTAGCGGGAGTTGAAGAGACCCAGTACTTC; cdr3_aa: CASSRLAGVEETQYF
j_call: TRBJ1-5; clone_size: .; d_call: .; v_call: TRBV30; cdr3_nt: TGTGCCTGCGAGGACAGATGGGGACAGCCCCAGCATTTT; cdr3_aa: CACEDRWGQPQHF
j_call: TRBJ2-3; clone_size: .; d_call: TRBD2; v_call: TRBV19; cdr3_nt: TGTGCCAGTAGGGGAGGACTAGCGGGAGCAGATACGCAGTATTTT; cdr3_aa: CASRGGLAGADTQYF
j_call: TRBJ1-1; clone_size: few; d_call: .; v_call: TRBV29-1; cdr3_nt: TGCAGCGTTGGGTTTGATTTCACTGAAGCTTTCTTT; cdr3_aa: CSVGFDFTEAFF
j_call: TRBJ1-2; clone_size: .; d_call: TRBD1; v_call: TRBV28; cdr3_nt: TGTGCCAGCAGTTTGGGACAGGGGGTAGGCTATGGCTACACCTTC; cdr3_aa: CASSLGQGVGYGYTF
j_call: TRBJ2-7; clone_size: .; d_call: .; v_call: TRBV11-1; cdr3_nt: TGTGCCAGCAGCTCGCCGGGACATGGGGCCCTTCTACCGGAGTACTTC; cdr3_aa: CASSSPGHGALLPEYF
j_call: TRBJ2-7; clone_size: .; d_call: .; v_call: TRBV18; cdr3_nt: TGTGCCAGCTCACCAACGGCAGAGTCCCTCGAGCAGTACTTC; cdr3_aa: CASSPTAESLEQYF
j_call: TRBJ2-5; clone_size: few; d_call: .; v_call: TRBV7-6; cdr3_nt: TGTGCCAGCAGCCGGACGGAGGACCGAACCCAGTACTTC; cdr3_aa: CASSRTEDRTQYF
j_call: TRBJ2-2; clone_size: .; d_call: .; v_call: TRBV2; cdr3_nt: TGTGCCAGCAGTGATGTGGGGGGCCCGGCGAACACCGGGGAGCTGTTTTTT; cdr3_aa: CASSDVGGPANTGELFF
j_call: TRBJ2-4; clone_size: .; d_call: TRBD1; v_call: TRBV18; cdr3_nt: TGTGCCAGCTCACCAGGACAGGGGGCAAACATTCAGTACTTC; cdr3_aa: CASSPGQGANIQYF
j_call: TRBJ2-5; clone_size: .; d_call: .; v_call: TRBV5-4; cdr3_nt: TGTGCCAGCAGCCTAGACAGAAACCAAGAGACCCAGTACTTC; cdr3_aa: CASSLDRNQETQYF
j_call: TRBJ2-4; clone_size: .; d_call: .; v_call: TRBV19; cdr3_nt: TGTGCCAGTAGCACATCCTCCCGAGGGGCAGGGTTAGCCAAAAACATTCAGTACTTC; cdr3_aa: CASSTSSRGAGLAKNIQYF
j_call: TRBJ1-1; clone_size: .; d_call: TRBD1; v_call: TRBV5-1; cdr3_nt: TGCGCCAGCAGCCGCGGACAGGGGACCACTGAAGCTTTCTTT; cdr3_aa: CASSRGQGTTEAFF
j_call: TRBJ2-7; clone_size: .; d_call: TRBD2; v_call: TRBV4-1; cdr3_nt: TGCGCCAGCAGCCAAGATTTGGGGACTAGCGGGTTCTCCTACGAGCAGTACTTC; cdr3_aa: CASSQDLGTSGFSYEQYF
j_call: TRBJ2-3; clone_size: .; d_call: .; v_call: TRBV11-1; cdr3_nt: TGTGCCAGCAGCTTAGCGGGGGCTAGCACAGATACGCAGTATTTT; cdr3_aa: CASSLAGASTDTQYF
j_call: TRBJ2-7; clone_size: .; d_call: .; v_call: TRBV27; cdr3_nt: TGTGCCAGCAGTTTAAAATGGTCAGGGGTTTCCTACGAGCAGTACTTC; cdr3_aa: CASSLKWSGVSYEQYF
j_call: TRBJ1-3; clone_size: few; d_call: TRBD1; v_call: TRBV7-7; cdr3_nt: TGTGCCAGCAGCCAGGGACAGGCCTCTGGAAACACCATATATTTT; cdr3_aa: CASSQGQASGNTIYF
j_call: TRBJ2-5; clone_size: .; d_call: TRBD1; v_call: TRBV5-1; cdr3_nt: TGCGCCAGCAGCCCGGGACAGGGGCCTACCCAGTACTTC; cdr3_aa: CASSPGQGPTQYF
j_call: TRBJ1-1; clone_size: .; d_call: .; v_call: TRBV6-1; cdr3_nt: TGTGCCAGCAGTCCAGATTGGGACACTGAAGCTTTCTTT; cdr3_aa: CASSPDWDTEAFF
j_call: TRBJ2-5; clone_size: .; d_call: .; v_call: TRBV6-6; cdr3_nt: TGTGCCAGCAGTACCCGGAGTGGGGCGGGAGAGACCCAGTACTTC; cdr3_aa: CASSTRSGAGETQYF
j_call: TRBJ2-7; clone_size: .; d_call: .; v_call: TRBV6-1; cdr3_nt: TGTGCCAGCAGTGTGGGGGAGGGGGCCGGGGAGCAGTACTTC; cdr3_aa: CASSVGEGAGEQYF
j_call: TRBJ1-1; clone_size: .; d_call: .; v_call: TRBV7-3; cdr3_nt: TGTGCCAGCAGCTTAGCAGGGGACACTGAAGCTTTCTTT; cdr3_aa: CASSLAGDTEAFF
j_call: TRBJ2-7; clone_size: .; d_call: .; v_call: TRBV28; cdr3_nt: TGTGCCAGCAGTCACCGGGACTTCCCCTACGAGCAGTACTTC; cdr3_aa: CASSHRDFPYEQYF
j_call: TRBJ1-3; clone_size: few; d_call: .; v_call: TRBV19; cdr3_nt: TGTGCCAGTATTACTCAGGGGTCTGGAAACACCATATATTTT; cdr3_aa: CASITQGSGNTIYF
j_call: TRBJ2-7; clone_size: .; d_call: .; v_call: TRBV5-5; cdr3_nt: TGTGCCAGCAGCTTGCCCAGGGGGGACGAGCAGTACTTC; cdr3_aa: CASSLPRGDEQYF
j_call: TRBJ2-2; clone_size: .; d_call: .; v_call: TRBV7-6; cdr3_nt: TGTGCCAGCAGCCTTAGACAGGAACCCGGGGAGCTGTTTTTT; cdr3_aa: CASSLRQEPGELFF
j_call: TRBJ2-7; clone_size: .; d_call: .; v_call: TRBV5-1; cdr3_nt: TGCGCCAGCAGCTTGGGACAGTCCCCCTACGAGCAGTACTTC; cdr3_aa: CASSLGQSPYEQYF
j_call: TRBJ1-1; clone_size: few; d_call: .; v_call: TRBV27; cdr3_nt: TGTGCCAGCAGAATACAGGGGAACACTGAAGCTTTCTTT; cdr3_aa: CASRIQGNTEAFF
j_call: TRBJ1-2; clone_size: .; d_call: .; v_call: TRBV18; cdr3_nt: TGTGCCAGCTCACCACAGGGGGAGACGGACTATGGCTACACCTTC; cdr3_aa: CASSPQGETDYGYTF
j_call: TRBJ1-2; clone_size: .; d_call: .; v_call: TRBV7-9; cdr3_nt: TGTGCCAGCAGCTTTTTTCGGCCGCAGTTTCCGGAGGGAGCTGGCTACACCTTC; cdr3_aa: CASSFFRPQFPEGAGYTF
j_call: TRBJ1-5; clone_size: many; d_call: .; v_call: TRBV5-6; cdr3_nt: TGTGCCAGCAGCTTGGGAGGGGGAGCGGTTCGCAATCAGCCCCAGCATTTT; cdr3_aa: CASSLGGGAVRNQPQHF
j_call: TRBJ2-2; clone_size: .; d_call: .; v_call: TRBV7-7; cdr3_nt: TGTGCCAGCAGCTTAGTGACGGCGGAGTCCGGGGAGCTGTTTTTT; cdr3_aa: CASSLVTAESGELFF
j_call: TRBJ1-1; clone_size: few; d_call: TRBD1; v_call: TRBV29-1; cdr3_nt: TGCAGCGTAGTTCCGGGACAGGGGAACACTGAAGCTTTCTTT; cdr3_aa: CSVVPGQGNTEAFF
j_call: TRBJ1-2; clone_size: .; d_call: TRBD1; v_call: TRBV11-2; cdr3_nt: TGTGCCAGCAGCTTAAACAGGGGAGAGTCCTATGGCTACACCTTC; cdr3_aa: CASSLNRGESYGYTF
j_call: TRBJ2-5; clone_size: .; d_call: .; v_call: TRBV5-6; cdr3_nt: TGTGCCAGCAGCTTGGAACCGGGGCAGAGAGAGACCCAGTACTTC; cdr3_aa: CASSLEPGQRETQYF
j_call: TRBJ1-4; clone_size: .; d_call: TRBD1; v_call: TRBV28; cdr3_nt: TGTGCCAGCAGAACCGGGACAGCAGAAAAACTGTTTTTT; cdr3_aa: CASRTGTAEKLFF
j_call: TRBJ2-5; clone_size: few; d_call: TRBD2; v_call: TRBV5-1; cdr3_nt: TGCGCCAGCAGCTTGTTAACTAGCGAGAAAGAGACCCAGTACTTC; cdr3_aa: CASSLLTSEKETQYF
j_call: TRBJ2-7; clone_size: .; d_call: TRBD2; v_call: TRBV27; cdr3_nt: TGTGCCAGCCGGGGAGGGGTTCACTTCTACGAGCAGTACTTC; cdr3_aa: CASRGGVHFYEQYF